This TCR beta chain is drawn from a study of long-term antiretroviral therapy in people with HIV. Overall study: The oldest samples precede the 2015 immediate-ART recommendation by about a decade.

Deletions cut 3 bases from V and 4 bases from J, with 6 bases between. The CDR3 runs to 11 residues. Looked up from germline, CDR1 is DFQATT and CDR2 is SNEGSKA (reference sequence). Treatment for every participant with HIV took place in the United States. immunoSEQ v3.0 was run at survey level. Profiling relied on immunoSEQ multiplex PCR, and the TCRdb table lists in-frame clones only, not all of them. The sample lists 40,000 or so clones; approximately 86% were seen once. The V and J genes are TRBV20-1 and TRBJ1-2, with D uncertain. The starting material was unsorted PBMCs, obtained just before starting antiretroviral therapy. The sequence was obtained from a woman between 18 and 29 years old with HIV. CDR3 coding DNA: TGCAGTGCTAGGGATTCCTATGGCTACACCTTC. It encodes CSARDSYGYTF.